This is a list of T cell receptor beta chains from one sample in a study of T-cell reconstitution after alpha-beta-depleted transplantation in children. TCRdb processed the PCR reads anew with MiXCR; each CDR3 protein has one entry. The sample includes approximately 89,000 distinct CDR3 sequences, 15% of them seen just once. Here the sequenced sample was PBMCs, mostly from graft donor cells, taken 180 days after TCRalphabeta/CD19-depleted stem cell transplant. Source of these receptors: a male patient between 2 and 10 years old who had a stem cell transplant for acute lymphoblastic leukemia, so the T cells may come from the graft donor. CDR3s include the opening cysteine and the closing phenylalanine or tryptophan. Each record gives: clone size, J gene, D gene, V gene, CDR3 DNA, CDR3 protein. D genes are given only for firm matches. Rows give clone size only sometimes, using once, few, many, or a class for an expanded clone.

>few|TRBJ1-2|.|TRBV20-1
TGCAGTGCCAGAACGGATAGTAACTATGGCTACACCTTC
CSARTDSNYGYTF
>.|TRBJ2-7|.|TRBV3-1
TGTGCCAGCAGCCAATCTCTGGGGACACCTCCGGTGGAGCAGTACTTC
CASSQSLGTPPVEQYF
>.|TRBJ2-7|.|TRBV5-1
TGCGCCAGCAGCTTGCTAGGGTTATCCTACGAGCAGTACTTC
CASSLLGLSYEQYF
>few|TRBJ2-6|.|TRBV5-1
TGCGCCAGCAGCTTGTCCGGGGGTGGGGCCAACGTCCTGACTTTC
CASSLSGGGANVLTF
>.|TRBJ2-2|.|TRBV7-2
TGTGCCAGCAGCTATCCTAGCGCGTTAAACACCGGGGAGCTGTTTTTT
CASSYPSALNTGELFF
>.|TRBJ1-6|TRBD1|TRBV18
TGTGCCAGCTCGGGACAGCTGAGCTCCTATAATTCACCCCTCCACTTT
CASSGQLSSYNSPLHF
>once|TRBJ2-5|.|TRBV5-1
TGCGCCAGCAGCCTGACTGTAGCGGAGACCCAGTACTTC
CASSLTVAETQYF
>.|TRBJ2-7|TRBD2|TRBV6-1
TGTGCCAGCAGCGCGGCTAGCGGCTCCTACGAGCAGTACTTC
CASSAASGSYEQYF
>.|TRBJ2-7|.|TRBV5-1
TGCGCCAGCAGCTCCGGGACACCTTATTACGAGCAGTACTTC
CASSSGTPYYEQYF
>few|TRBJ2-2|.|TRBV5-5
TGTGCCAGCAGCTTGGCGGTACAACTGAACACCGGGGAGCTGTTTTTT
CASSLAVQLNTGELFF
>.|TRBJ1-1|TRBD1|TRBV5-1
TGCGCCAGCAGTTCGGACAGGAAAGGACCTGAAGCTTTCTTT
CASSSDRKGPEAFF
>few|TRBJ2-1|.|TRBV10-3
TGTGCCATCAGGAGTACTAGTAGCAATGAGCAGTTCTTC
CAIRSTSSNEQFF
>.|TRBJ2-3|.|TRBV10-2
TGCGCCAGCACCGGACCAGATACGCAGTATTTT
CASTGPDTQYF
>.|TRBJ1-1|TRBD1|TRBV5-1
TGCGCCAGCAGCTTTTGGACAGGGTACGCTGAAGCTTTCTTT
CASSFWTGYAEAFF
>.|TRBJ2-3|TRBD2|TRBV11-2
TGTGCCAGCAGCTTATTCTCTAGCGGGGGGGCAGATACGCAGTATTTT
CASSLFSSGGADTQYF
>.|TRBJ2-7|TRBD1|TRBV7-2
TGTGCCAGCAGCTTATTCCCCGGGACAGCTCCAACCTACGAGCAGTACTTC
CASSLFPGTAPTYEQYF
>.|TRBJ2-3|.|TRBV5-1
TGCGCCAGCAATAAAGGGGGGGCAGATACGCAGTATTTT
CASNKGGADTQYF
>.|TRBJ1-6|.|TRBV11-2
TGTGCCAGCAGCTCCGGGATCTATAATTCACCCCTCCACTTT
CASSSGIYNSPLHF
>few|TRBJ2-4|.|TRBV27
TGTGCCAGCAGTTTACGGGGGGCCGCGGGAAACATTCAGTACTTC
CASSLRGAAGNIQYF
>.|TRBJ2-1|TRBD2|TRBV3-1
TGTGCCAGCAGCCGCCGTGGGGGGGGCTCCTACAATGAGCAGTTCTTC
CASSRRGGGSYNEQFF
>.|TRBJ2-2|.|TRBV14
TGTGCCAGCAGCCAAGTACCTAGAAACACCGGGGAGCTGTTTTTT
CASSQVPRNTGELFF
>.|TRBJ1-2|.|TRBV3-1
TGTGCCAGCAGCCTCTTAGATGGCTACACCTTC
CASSLLDGYTF
>.|TRBJ2-7|.|TRBV7-9
TGTGCCAGCAGCGCGTCCGGGACAATCTACGAGCAGTACTTC
CASSASGTIYEQYF
>.|TRBJ1-5|.|TRBV19
TGTGCCAGTAGTGCCCAGGGGCACGACAATCAGCCCCAGCATTTT
CASSAQGHDNQPQHF
>many|TRBJ1-2|.|TRBV7-2
TGTGCCAGCAGCTTAAGGCGGCGGGAGGGCTACACCTTC
CASSLRRREGYTF
>.|TRBJ2-7|TRBD2|TRBV20-1
TGCAGTGCTAGAGATTCGCCTAGCGGGGGGCTACCCTACGAGCAGTACTTC
CSARDSPSGGLPYEQYF
>.|TRBJ2-6|TRBD2|TRBV4-2
TGTGCCAGCAGCCTCAGGAGAGGGCCGACTAGCCCATCTGGGGCCAACGTCCTGACTTTC
CASSLRRGPTSPSGANVLTF
>.|TRBJ1-1|.|TRBV7-9
TGTGCCAGCAGCTTAGGATACAGGGAGTCTGAAGCTTTCTTT
CASSLGYRESEAFF
>.|TRBJ1-1|TRBD1|TRBV14
TGTGCCAGCAGCCAAAACAAATGGGCAGGGGGACACACTGAAGCTTTCTTT
CASSQNKWAGGHTEAFF
>few|TRBJ1-1|.|TRBV12-3/TRBV12-4
TGTGCCAGCAGTTTAATATTTGGCATGAACACTGAAGCTTTCTTT
CASSLIFGMNTEAFF
>few|TRBJ1-5|.|TRBV6-1
TGTGCCAGCAGTGATGACCGGTATAGCAATCAGCCCCAGCATTTT
CASSDDRYSNQPQHF
>few|TRBJ1-3|TRBD1|TRBV6-5
TGTGCCAGCAGTTACTCACCCGGGACAGGGCCTCCCTCTGGAAACACCATATATTTT
CASSYSPGTGPPSGNTIYF
>.|TRBJ1-5|.|TRBV6-1
TGTGCCAGCAAGGACACAGGGAGGGGCAATCAGCCCCAGCATTTT
CASKDTGRGNQPQHF
>few|TRBJ1-6|TRBD1|TRBV7-6
TGTGCCAGCAGCCTACAGGGGGCGAATTCACCCCTCCACTTT
CASSLQGANSPLHF
>.|TRBJ1-5|.|TRBV7-2
TGTGCCAGCAGCTTAGGCAGGGCGAGCAATCAGCCCCAGCATTTT
CASSLGRASNQPQHF
>many|TRBJ1-5|.|TRBV12-3/TRBV12-4
TGTGCCAGCAGTTCGTGGGGGAGCCCCCAGCATTTT
CASSSWGSPQHF
>few|TRBJ2-5|TRBD2|TRBV3-1
TGTGCCAGCAGCCAATCCGGGACTAGCGGGATGGAGACCCAGTACTTC
CASSQSGTSGMETQYF
>.|TRBJ2-2|.|TRBV5-5
TGTGCCAGCAGCCGGGACCTCCCCGGGGAGCTGTTTTTT
CASSRDLPGELFF
>.|TRBJ1-4|.|TRBV25-1
TGTGCCAGCAGGGAGGGCTGGGGCCGGGATCTTGCAACTAATGAAAAACTGTTTTTT
CASREGWGRDLATNEKLFF
>few|TRBJ1-2|.|TRBV6-5
TGTGCCAGCAGTTACTCGGAGGCGAGAGCCTATGGCTACACCTTC
CASSYSEARAYGYTF
>few|TRBJ1-1|.|TRBV6-2/TRBV6-3
TGTGCCAGCATCGGCAGCATGAACACTGAAGCTTTCTTT
CASIGSMNTEAFF
>.|TRBJ2-2|TRBD1|TRBV5-6
TGTGCCAGCAGAAGGACAGGGATGAACACCGGGGAGCTGTTTTTT
CASRRTGMNTGELFF
>.|TRBJ2-1|TRBD1|TRBV6-5
TGTGCCAGCAGTTATGGGACAGACTATAAGCAGTTCTTC
CASSYGTDYKQFF
>few|TRBJ1-6|.|TRBV5-1
TGCGCCAGCAGAAACAGGGACTCACCCCTCCACTTT
CASRNRDSPLHF
>.|TRBJ2-2|.|TRBV20-1
TGCAGTGCTAGAGATGGGGGCGGGGCCGCGAACACCGGGGAGCTGTTTTTT
CSARDGGGAANTGELFF